One and the same sample provided the 32 T cell receptor beta chains below, sequenced in a study of T-cell memory formation after mild COVID-19. In TCRdb, the 5' RACE reads were re-called with MiXCR into one record per CDR3 protein. Here the sample spans almost 250,000 distinct CDR3 sequences, approximately 15% being singletons. Sequences were obtained from PBMCs or a T cell subset sorted from them (not recorded which). The source is an adult woman who had mild COVID-19 (a few samples of this study predate the infection). Cell type and time point are not known.

This clonotype was recorded a few times. The J gene is TRBJ2-7, the V gene TRBV7-8; D is possibly TRBD2 (6 bases). The CDR3 sequence is 14 residues long. Germline assignment: CDR1 SGHVS and CDR2 FQNEAQ. V was cut by 3 bases and J by 0 bases, with 9 bases left in between. DNA for the CDR3: TGTGCCAGCAGCTTCCGACTAGACTCCTACGAGCAGTACTTC. Encoded protein: CASSFRLDSYEQYF.

This clonotype was seen a few times. The V gene is TRBV7-9, the J gene TRBJ1-1, with D perhaps matching TRBD1 (5 bases). There are 16 residues in the CDR3. From germline, CDR1 is SEHNR and CDR2 FQNEAQ (reference sequence). Trimming stripped 4 bases from V and 2 bases from J, with 17 bases between. The CDR3 reads CASSYRGTAKNTEAFF. The CDR3 DNA reads TGTGCCAGCAGCTACCGAGGGACCGCGAAAAACACTGAAGCTTTCTTT. Variable domain in full (rest from reference TRBV7-9 and TRBJ1-1): DTGVSQNPRHKITKRGQNVTFRCDPISEHNRLYWYRQTLGQGPEFLTYFQNEAQLEKSRLLSDRFSAERPKGSFSTLEIQRTEQGDSAMYLCASSYRGTAKNTEAFFGQGTRLTVV.

The chain combines TRBV6-2 or TRBV6-3 with TRBJ2-7, with 7 bases aligning to TRBD1. Germline CDR1 MNHEY, CDR2 SVGEGT. There are 15 residues in the CDR3. Trimming removed 2 bases from V and 3 bases from J; junction bases left unmatched: 7. This CDR3 is CASSYEGAPLYEQYF. The DNA for the CDR3 is TGTGCCAGCAGTTACGAGGGGGCGCCCCTCTACGAGCAGTACTTC.

The chain is built from TRBV25-1 and TRBJ2-1; 10 bases are a match to TRBD2. Trimming at V came to 1 base and at J to 5 bases, leaving 11 bases not matched to a gene. This CDR3 spans 18 amino acids. Germline V gene lookup returns CDR1 MGHDK and CDR2 SYGVNS. CDR3 coding DNA: TGTGCCAGCAGTGAATCAATGGGGACTAGCGAGATACACAATGAGCAGTTCTTC. This translates into CASSESMGTSEIHNEQFF.

The chain links TRBV6-2 or TRBV6-3 to TRBJ1-5; perhaps TRBD1 as D (5 bases). The CDR3 totals 14 residues. The germline V gene encodes CDR1 MNHEY and CDR2 SVGEGT. Trimming took off 0 bases at V and 7 bases at J, with 10 bases between the two ends. The CDR3 here is CASSYSGGVQPQHF. The DNA of the CDR3 is TGTGCCAGCAGTTACTCGGGGGGGGTCCAGCCCCAGCATTTT.

This clonotype was counted between two and nine times. The CDR3: CASNWGLNTEAFF. The CDR3 DNA reads TGTGCCAGCAACTGGGGCCTGAACACTGAAGCTTTCTTT. The V and J genes are TRBV7-9 and TRBJ1-1, with D perhaps matching TRBD1 (5 bases). V gave up 7 bases and J gave up 0 bases, with 9 bases separating them. CDR3 length: 13 amino acids. Germline CDR1 reads SEHNR; CDR2 reads FQNEAQ (reference sequence).

CDR3 amino acids: CASRGTQSYNEQFF. The CDR3 nucleotides are TGTGCCAGCAGGGGGACCCAATCCTACAATGAGCAGTTCTTC. This chain uses TRBV6-5 with TRBJ2-1, with D perhaps TRBD1 or TRBD2 (5 bases each). There are 14 residues in the CDR3. Germline CDR1 MNHEY, CDR2 SVGAGI. V was clipped by 6 bases and J by 1 base, with 10 bases between them.

The chain recombines TRBV6-5 with TRBJ2-1; no definite D call. Germline CDR1 reads MNHEY; CDR2 reads SVGAGI. V was pared by 0 bases and J by 3 bases, with 3 bases between. The CDR3 loop spans 13 amino acids. The CDR3 DNA reads TGTGCCAGCAGTTACTCGGACTACAATGAGCAGTTCTTC. Its protein product is CASSYSDYNEQFF.

This clonotype has only a few counts. The gene calls are TRBV7-9 and TRBJ1-5, with D tentatively TRBD1 (5 bases). Trimming stripped 8 bases from V and 4 bases from J, with 18 bases between. Germline V gene data show CDR1 as SEHNR and CDR2 as FQNEAQ (reference sequence). There are 15 residues in the CDR3. The CDR3 DNA is TGTGCCAGCGATGATGGGGGGATCTTAAATCAGCCCCAGCATTTT. It is translated as CASDDGGILNQPQHF.

The V call is TRBV20-1, the J call TRBJ1-2, with D tentatively TRBD1 (6 bases). Germline-derived CDR1 and CDR2 are DFQATT and SNEGSKA (reference sequence). CDR3 length: 15 amino acids. V shed 0 bases and J shed 6 bases, with 17 bases lying between them. CDR3 loop: CSAREAGRGVDGYTF. CDR3 nucleotide sequence: TGCAGTGCTAGAGAAGCGGGCAGGGGAGTTGATGGCTACACCTTC.

This clonotype was counted at least ten times. CDR3 DNA: TGCGCCAGCAGCTTGAGTCCCGGGGCCAGTGAGCAGTTCTTC. It translates to CASSLSPGASEQFF. The chain is built from TRBV5-1 and TRBJ2-1; D is tentatively TRBD1 or TRBD2 (5 bases each). Per the germline V gene, CDR1 is SGHRS and CDR2 is YFSETQ. The CDR3 runs to 14 residues. The V gene lost 1 base and the J gene lost 9 bases, with 14 bases spanning the gap. The whole variable domain, filled in from reference TRBV5-1 and TRBJ2-1, reads KAGVTQTPRYLIKTRGQQVTLSCSPISGHRSVSWYQQTPGQGLQFLFEYFSETQRNKGNFPGRFSGRQFSNSRSEMNVSTLELGDSALYLCASSLSPGASEQFFGPGTRLTVL.

This clonotype showed up just a few times. The genes are TRBV2 and TRBJ1-5, with a weak D call TRBD1 (5 bases). Trimming removed 3 bases at V and 3 bases at J, with 9 bases between. This CDR3 has 14 residues. Germline CDR1 is SNHLY and CDR2 is FYNNEI. The CDR3 spells CASSDRAPNQPQHF. CDR3 DNA sequence: TGTGCCAGCAGTGACAGGGCTCCCAATCAGCCCCAGCATTTT.

This CDR3 reads CATSDFGSEQFF. CDR3 DNA: TGTGCCACCAGTGATTTCGGATCTGAGCAGTTCTTC. J is TRBJ2-1 and V is TRBV24-1, with D uncertain. The V and J ends lost 1 base and 9 bases respectively, with 6 bases between them. The CDR3 has 12 amino acids. CDR1 is KGHDR, CDR2 SFDVKD, per germline.

V and J are TRBV20-1 and TRBJ2-3, with D possibly TRBD2 on 5 matching bases. This CDR3 contains 14 residues. Per the germline V gene, CDR1 is DFQATT and CDR2 is SNEGSKA (reference sequence). Trimming took off 5 bases at V and 3 bases at J, with 15 bases between the two ends. The CDR3, as DNA: TGCAGTGCTCTAGCTAGAGGGCGTACAGATACGCAGTATTTT. The encoded protein is CSALARGRTDTQYF.

J is TRBJ1-1 and V is TRBV27; D might be TRBD1 (5 bases). The CDR3 length is 15 residues. Germline V gene lookup returns CDR1 MNHEY and CDR2 SMNVEV (reference sequence). V gave up 6 bases and J gave up 6 bases, with 20 bases separating them. The CDR3 loop reads CASSPAGGTTAEAFF. CDR3 DNA sequence: TGTGCCAGCAGCCCGGCAGGAGGGACGACCGCTGAAGCTTTCTTT.

In its sample, this clonotype was seen a few times. The genes are TRBV18 and TRBJ1-4; 7 positions match TRBD1. V shed 6 bases, J shed 10 bases, and the junction held 8 bases outside the gene matches. CDR1 and CDR2 from the germline V gene are KGHSH and LQKENI. The CDR3 is made up of 13 amino acids. The CDR3 coding sequence is TGTGCCAGCTCGCCAGGGACAGTTGGAAAACTGTTTTTT. Amino acid sequence: CASSPGTVGKLFF.

V is TRBV7-2 and J is TRBJ1-2; D is unclear. Germline assignment: CDR1 SGHTA and CDR2 FQGNSA. Trimming cost V 1 base and J 4 bases, with 10 bases left between them. This CDR3 spans 14 amino acids. CDR3 sequence reads: CASSLVMKSYGYTF. In nucleotides, the CDR3 is TGTGCCAGCAGCTTAGTTATGAAGTCCTATGGCTACACCTTC.

The gene calls are TRBV24-1 and TRBJ2-5; 7 bases line up with TRBD1. With V trimmed by 9 bases and J by 6 bases, 9 bases remained unmatched. The germline CDR1 and CDR2 sequences are KGHDR and SFDVKD. The CDR3 length is 13 residues. As DNA, the CDR3 is TGTGCCACCGACACAGGGGCTGGGAAGACCCAGTACTTC. Its protein product is CATDTGAGKTQYF.

This clonotype was seen only a few times. V usage is TRBV28 and J usage is TRBJ1-2; D is undetermined. V gave up 7 bases and J gave up 3 bases, with 9 bases separating them. Germline V gene data show CDR1 as MDHEN and CDR2 as SYDVKM. This CDR3 comprises 12 residues. CDR3 residues: CASTLGDYGYTF. CDR3 bases: TGTGCCAGCACCCTTGGGGACTATGGCTACACCTTC.

This rearrangement joins TRBV18 to TRBJ2-7, with a weak D call TRBD2 (5 bases). CDR1 is KGHSH, CDR2 LQKENI, per germline. V lost 3 bases, J lost 4 bases, and 13 bases lay in between. The CDR3 sequence is 14 residues long. The CDR3 bases are TGTGCCAGCTCACCTGAGGCAGGCGGGTACGAGCAGTACTTC. It is translated as CASSPEAGGYEQYF.

In its sample, this clonotype was seen a few times. V gene TRBV7-3 combines with J gene TRBJ2-2; 7 positions match TRBD2. Germline CDR1 is SGHTA and CDR2 is FQGTGA. Germline trimming cut 5 bases from V and 0 bases from J; bases unmatched to any gene: 9. The CDR3 has 17 amino acids. CDR3 sequence reads: CASSVNGLAANTGELFF. The CDR3 bases are TGTGCCAGCAGCGTCAACGGGCTAGCGGCGAACACCGGGGAGCTGTTTTTT.

This clonotype was detected a few times. This chain joins TRBV29-1 and TRBJ2-7; D is perhaps TRBD1 (5 bases). Germline V CDR1 and CDR2: SQVTM, ANQGSEA. This CDR3 region has 13 residues. Deletions cut 1 base from V and 7 bases from J, with 14 bases between. As DNA, the CDR3 is TGCAGCGTTGAAGGGCAGGTGGCAGGGGAGCAGTACTTC. It yields the protein CSVEGQVAGEQYF.

This sequence joins TRBV30 and TRBJ2-1; D is unresolved. The CDR3 contains 15 residues. Germline CDR1 is GTSNPN and CDR2 is SVGIG (reference sequence). V was trimmed by 1 base and J by 4 bases, leaving 14 bases between them. In DNA, the CDR3 is TGTGCCTGGAGTGCCTTGGGGAACATATACAATGAGCAGTTCTTC. Translated, it gives CAWSALGNIYNEQFF.

A few counts support this clonotype. The chain uses TRBV11-2 and TRBJ2-5; the D call may be TRBD1 or TRBD2 (5 bases each). V gave up 6 bases and J gave up 1 base, with 15 bases separating them. Germline V gives CDR1 SGHAT, CDR2 FQNNGV. The CDR3 contains 15 residues. For the CDR3, the DNA is TGTGCCAGCAGATCGCCGGGACGCCCCCAAGAGACCCAGTACTTC. Amino acids: CASRSPGRPQETQYF.

This sequence joins TRBV4-1 and TRBJ1-2, with D unclear. V was pared by 0 bases and J by 1 base, with 9 bases between. Germline V CDR1 and CDR2: MGHRA, YSYEKL. The CDR3 is 15 residues long. The CDR3 DNA reads as TGCGCCAGCAGCCAAGACGACTTAATTAACTATGGCTACACCTTC. This translates into CASSQDDLINYGYTF.

This rearrangement joins TRBV5-1 to TRBJ2-7; TRBD1 aligns across 8 bases. Germline V CDR1 and CDR2: SGHRS, YFSETQ. V gave up 4 bases and J gave up 6 bases; unmatched junction bases: 9. The CDR3 sequence is 14 residues long. The CDR3 coding sequence is TGCGCCAGCAGCCCGACAGGGGACCCCTCCGAGCAGTACTTC. This codes for CASSPTGDPSEQYF.

The CDR3 coding sequence is TGTGCCAGGCCCAGACTATTTGGCTACACCTTC. The encoded protein is CARPRLFGYTF. The gene calls are TRBV12-3 or TRBV12-4 and TRBJ1-2, with unresolved D. The CDR3 is made up of 11 amino acids. Trimming cost V 9 bases and J 7 bases, with 12 bases left between them.

The chain links TRBV5-1 to TRBJ1-1; D gene ambiguous. The CDR3 has 14 residues. Trimming cost V 0 bases and J 0 bases, with 6 bases left between them. Per the germline V gene, CDR1 is SGHRS and CDR2 is YFSETQ. The CDR3 DNA reads TGCGCCAGCAGCTTGGTAACCCTGAACACTGAAGCTTTCTTT. Protein sequence: CASSLVTLNTEAFF.

This clonotype has only a few counts. V is TRBV23-1 and J is TRBJ2-7; 8 nucleotides agree with TRBD1. TRBV23-1 is placed among ORFs of uncertain function. The V gene end was trimmed by 7 bases and the J gene end by 3 bases; junction bases not matched to a gene: 11. The CDR3 extends over 15 amino acids. The CDR3 DNA follows: TGCGCCAGCATCTCTCCCAGGGGGCTATTCTACGAGCAGTACTTC. It is translated as CASISPRGLFYEQYF.

The chain links TRBV9 to TRBJ2-5; possible D gene TRBD1, 8 bases. Germline V CDR1 and CDR2: SGDLS, YYNGEE. The CDR3 length is 15 residues. The V gene lost 2 bases and the J gene lost 5 bases, with 16 bases spanning the gap. The CDR3 DNA reads TGTGCCAGCAGCGTTAGAGACAGGGGAGGGGAGACCCAGTACTTC. Encoded protein: CASSVRDRGGETQYF.

This clonotype was seen a few times. The rearrangement joins TRBV4-3 to TRBJ1-3; the D is unclear. This CDR3 is built from 16 residues. Deletions cut 0 bases from V and 9 bases from J, with 18 bases between. Germline V gene data show CDR1 as LGHNA and CDR2 as YSLEER. The chain's CDR3 is CASSQERASALSTIYF. CDR3 bases: TGCGCCAGCAGCCAAGAAAGGGCGTCAGCGTTAAGCACCATATATTTT.

The chain couples TRBV7-9 to TRBJ2-1, with unresolved D. Trimming removed 8 bases from V and 10 bases from J, with 12 bases in between. Germline V CDR1 and CDR2: SEHNR, FQNEAQ (reference sequence). The CDR3 spans 11 residues. The CDR3 sequence is CASAPQWEQFF. The CDR3 nucleotides read TGTGCCAGCGCCCCTCAGTGGGAGCAGTTCTTC.